Each of the 23 T cell receptor beta chains below was sequenced from the same sample in a study of T cells after somatic rescue of genetic block. Method: immunoSEQ multiplex PCR; TCRdb's copy keeps in-frame clones and lacks some. The table includes 55,000 to 75,000 clones, 85% to 95% detected once. Sequencing input: peripheral blood mononuclear cells (PBMCs). All receptors come from a man aged 35-49 years.

Only a few counts were recorded for this clone. J is TRBJ2-7 and V is TRBV9, with 9 bases fitting TRBD2. Germline CDR1 is SGDLS and CDR2 is YYNGEE. J lost 3 bases, V lost 0 bases, and 7 bases had no gene match. This CDR3 contains 16 residues. Here the CDR3 reads CASSVASSGTLYEQYF. Written as DNA, the CDR3 is TGTGCCAGCAGCGTAGCATCTAGCGGGACCCTCTACGAGCAGTACTTC.

The chain has TRBV19 and TRBJ1-1; 9 bases line up with TRBD1. The CDR3 has 13 amino acids. The junction had 4 bases not matched to a gene; V was cut back by 7 bases and J by 4 bases. Germline V CDR1 and CDR2: LNHDA, SQIVND (reference sequence). CDR3 sequence reads: CASTRDRATEAFF. The CDR3 DNA sequence: TGTGCCAGTACCCGGGACAGGGCCACTGAAGCTTTCTTT. The full variable domain, its missing parts supplied by reference TRBV19 and TRBJ1-1, is DGGITQSPKYLFRKEGQNVTLSCEQNLNHDAMYWYRQDPGQGLRLIYYSQIVNDFQKGDIAEGYSVSREKKESFPLTVTSAQKNPTAFYLCASTRDRATEAFFGQGTRLTVV.

J is TRBJ2-7 and V is TRBV6-5, with D perhaps assigned TRBD1 or TRBD2 (7 bases each). V lost 2 bases and J 5 bases, leaving 16 bases between the germline ends. This CDR3 has 15 residues. Germline V gives CDR1 MNHEY, CDR2 SVGAGI. The CDR3 region has the DNA TGTGCCAGCAGTTACCCTCAGGGGGGGAGAAACGAGCAGTACTTC. Protein product: CASSYPQGGRNEQYF.

This clone came up once. This chain links TRBV7-2 with TRBJ1-4, with 7 bases that match TRBD1. Germline V gene sequence: CDR1 SGHTA, CDR2 FQGNSA. J was trimmed by 8 bases and V by 6 bases; bases with no gene match: 9. The CDR3 covers 14 residues. CDR3 DNA sequence: TGTGCCAGCAGGACAGACAGGGTTCTCGAAAAACTGTTTTTT. It yields the protein CASRTDRVLEKLFF. The full variable domain, its missing parts supplied by reference TRBV7-2 and TRBJ1-4, is GAGVSQSPSNKVTEKGKDVELRCDPISGHTALYWYRQSLGQGLEFLIYFQGNSAPDKSGLPSDRFSAERTGGSVSTLTIQRTQQEDSAVYLCASRTDRVLEKLFFGSGTQLSVL.

V and J are TRBV30 and TRBJ2-7; D gene uncertain. The CDR3 loop spans 13 amino acids. Germline loops: CDR1 GTSNPN, CDR2 SVGIG (reference sequence). V was cut by 1 base and J by 0 bases, with 7 bases left in between. DNA for the CDR3: TGTGCCTGGAGTGAGAATATCTCCTACGAGCAGTACTTC. It is translated as CAWSENISYEQYF.

V gene TRBV9 combines with J gene TRBJ2-3; D gene uncertain. The CDR3 is 17 residues long. V was trimmed by 3 bases and J by 2 bases, leaving 19 bases between them. CDR1 and CDR2 from the germline V gene are SGDLS and YYNGEE. CDR3 in DNA: TGTGCCAGCAGCGACTCTCTGACTGGATCGCACACAGATACGCAGTATTTT. This encodes CASSDSLTGSHTDTQYF.

The genes are TRBV7-2 and TRBJ2-5; 10 nucleotides match TRBD2. Germline values: CDR1 SGHTA, CDR2 FQGNSA. With 5 bases clipped from V and 3 bases from J, the junction kept 6 bases outside the gene matches. CDR3 length: 15 residues. This chain's CDR3 is CASSPGLALKETQYF. The CDR3 DNA follows: TGTGCCAGCAGCCCGGGACTAGCGCTCAAAGAGACCCAGTACTTC.

This clone has a single count. The chain combines TRBV27 with TRBJ1-2, with TRBD1 matching over 7 bases. The V gene end was trimmed by 5 bases and the J gene end by 4 bases; junction bases not matched to a gene: 10. Germline loops: CDR1 MNHEY, CDR2 SMNVEV (reference sequence). The CDR3 has 15 residues. CDR3 sequence (DNA): TGTGCCAGCAGTCCGCGACAGGGCCGATTCTATGGCTACACCTTC. Its translation is CASSPRQGRFYGYTF.

This sequence joins TRBV4-1 and TRBJ1-2; 7 bases map to TRBD1. J was trimmed by 2 bases and V by 0 bases; bases with no gene match: 6. This CDR3 comprises 16 residues. Per germline, CDR1 MGHRA and CDR2 YSYEKL. The CDR3: CASSQDPAGQNYGYTF. The CDR3 nucleotides read TGCGCCAGCAGCCAAGATCCTGCGGGACAGAACTATGGCTACACCTTC.

This chain joins TRBV7-9 and TRBJ2-2; D may match TRBD1 or TRBD2 (5 bases each). The V gene lost 5 bases and the J gene lost 3 bases, with 16 bases spanning the gap. Germline V lookup: CDR1 SEHNR, CDR2 FQNEAQ (reference sequence). The CDR3 is 16 residues long. The CDR3 protein is CASSPPRRGDTGELFF. CDR3 nucleotide sequence: TGTGCCAGCAGCCCGCCGCGTCGGGGCGACACCGGGGAGCTGTTTTTT.

This clone occurred once. An end of the junction does not agree with germline; a read error may underlie this. CDR3 region: CASSSSALYEQCF. The CDR3 DNA reads TGTGCCAGCAGCTCATCGGCCCTCTACGAGCAGTGCTTC. The V and J genes are TRBV7-6 and TRBJ2-7; no reliable D call. The CDR3 totals 13 residues. The germline V gene has CDR1 SGHVS and CDR2 FNYEAQ. The entire variable domain, with the rest obtained from reference TRBV7-6 and TRBJ2-7, is as follows: GAGVSQSPRYKVTKRGQDVALRCDPISGHVSLYWYRQALGQGPEFLTYFNYEAQQDKSGLPNDRFSAERPEGSISTLTIQRTEQRDSAMYRCASSSSALYEQCFGPGTRLTVT.

The chain is built from TRBV6-1 and TRBJ2-2, with D uncertain. This CDR3 is built from 11 residues. The germline V gene encodes CDR1 MNHNS and CDR2 SASEGT. Trimming took 6 bases from V and 7 from J, leaving 6 bases between them. The CDR3: CASRNIGELFF. The CDR3 coding sequence is TGTGCCAGCAGAAATATCGGGGAGCTGTTTTTT.

This chain connects TRBV13 to TRBJ1-1; D gene unclear. CDR1 is PRHDT and CDR2 is FYEKMQ in the germline V gene (reference sequence). Trimming stripped 6 bases from V and 1 base from J, with 9 bases between. This CDR3 has 13 residues. CDR3 sequence reads: CASSSLRNTEAFF. The CDR3 DNA sequence: TGTGCCAGCAGTTCCTTAAGGAACACTGAAGCTTTCTTT.

The chain has TRBV25-1 and TRBJ2-5; no firm D call. This CDR3 spans 12 amino acids. V was trimmed by 3 bases and J by 3 bases, leaving 5 bases between them. The V gene's germline CDR1 is MGHDK and CDR2 SYGVNS. The CDR3 DNA sequence: TGTGCCAGCAGTGACGGAAAAGAGACCCAGTACTTC. Translating it yields CASSDGKETQYF.

This rearrangement joins TRBV7-8 to TRBJ2-7; no definite D call. V lost 1 base and J lost 6, with 13 bases in between. The CDR3 totals 14 residues. Germline CDR1 reads SGHVS; CDR2 reads FQNEAQ. This chain's CDR3 is CASSLGAKVGEQYF. The CDR3, as DNA: TGTGCCAGCAGCTTAGGTGCAAAGGTGGGCGAGCAGTACTTC.

The chain recombines TRBV6-5 with TRBJ2-5, with TRBD1 identical over 7 bases. In germline, CDR1 is MNHEY, CDR2 SVGAGI. The V and J ends lost 2 bases and 3 bases, in that order; junction bases with no gene match: 0. This CDR3 has 13 residues. Here the CDR3 DNA reads TGTGCCAGCAGTTACGACAGGGAAGAGACCCAGTACTTC. This codes for CASSYDREETQYF.

V is TRBV5-4 and J is TRBJ2-7, with 8 bases lining up with TRBD1. The CDR3 has 13 amino acids. V gave up 4 bases and J gave up 3 bases; unmatched junction bases: 3. Germline loops: CDR1 SGHNT, CDR2 YYREEE (reference sequence). The CDR3 here is CASSTDRGYEQYF. In DNA, the CDR3 is TGTGCCAGCAGCACTGACAGGGGCTACGAGCAGTACTTC.

The chain couples TRBV6-1 to TRBJ2-2; no clear D gene. From germline, CDR1 is MNHNS and CDR2 SASEGT. Deletions cut 8 bases from V and 1 base from J, with 11 bases between. The CDR3 loop spans 14 amino acids. The CDR3 region is CASSEVMNTGELFF. The CDR3 DNA reads as TGTGCCAGCTCTGAGGTGATGAACACCGGGGAGCTGTTTTTT.

This chain connects TRBV4-1 to TRBJ2-2; possibly TRBD2 for D (5 bases). Germline values: CDR1 MGHRA, CDR2 YSYEKL. V lost 0 bases, J lost 5 bases, and 7 bases lay in between. The CDR3 is made up of 14 amino acids. The CDR3 sequence is CASSQEAGTGELFF. In nucleotides, the CDR3 is TGCGCCAGCAGCCAAGAGGCGGGTACCGGGGAGCTGTTTTTT.

The genes are TRBV18 and TRBJ1-1; D is perhaps TRBD1 (5 bases). Looked up from germline, CDR1 is KGHSH and CDR2 is LQKENI. This CDR3 has 13 amino acids. The ends were cut back, 0 bases at V and 8 bases at J, with 10 bases in the middle. CDR3 sequence: CASSPPGEWEAFF. CDR3 bases: TGTGCCAGCTCACCACCGGGGGAGTGGGAAGCTTTCTTT.

V and J are TRBV7-9 and TRBJ2-3; D gene ambiguous. The length of the CDR3 is 16 residues. Trimming took 5 bases from V and 1 from J, leaving 16 bases between them. Germline V gene sequence: CDR1 SEHNR, CDR2 FQNEAQ (reference sequence). In DNA form, the CDR3 reads TGTGCCAGCAGCCCCCGGATCAGAGTCGGCACAGATACGCAGTATTTT. This codes for CASSPRIRVGTDTQYF.

A single count supports this clone. This chain joins TRBV6-5 and TRBJ1-1; 7 bases are shared with TRBD1. V lost 6 bases and J lost 3; bases outside the gene matches: 4. The germline gives CDR1 MNHEY, CDR2 SVGAGI. The CDR3 runs to 13 residues. Here the CDR3 DNA reads TGTGCCAGCAGACCCGACAGGGACACTGAAGCTTTCTTT. Translated: CASRPDRDTEAFF.

The rearrangement uses TRBV2 and TRBJ2-3, with 8 nucleotides matching TRBD1. Germline lookup yields CDR1 SNHLY and CDR2 FYNNEI. The CDR3 extends over 14 amino acids. Trimming cost V 6 bases and J 0 bases; bases outside gene matches: 2. CDR3 region: CASRDRGSTDTQYF. The CDR3 bases are TGTGCCAGCAGAGACAGGGGCAGCACAGATACGCAGTATTTT.